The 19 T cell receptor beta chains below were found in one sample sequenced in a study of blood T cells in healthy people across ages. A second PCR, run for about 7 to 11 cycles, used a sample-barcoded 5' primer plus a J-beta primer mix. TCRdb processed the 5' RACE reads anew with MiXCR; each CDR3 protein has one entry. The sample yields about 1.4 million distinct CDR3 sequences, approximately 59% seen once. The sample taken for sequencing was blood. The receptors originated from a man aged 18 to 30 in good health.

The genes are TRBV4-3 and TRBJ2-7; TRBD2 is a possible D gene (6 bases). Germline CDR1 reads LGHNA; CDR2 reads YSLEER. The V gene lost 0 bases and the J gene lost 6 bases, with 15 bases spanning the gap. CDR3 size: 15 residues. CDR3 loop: CASSQDQGLASEQYF. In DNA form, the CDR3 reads TGCGCCAGCAGCCAAGACCAGGGACTGGCGAGCGAGCAGTACTTC.

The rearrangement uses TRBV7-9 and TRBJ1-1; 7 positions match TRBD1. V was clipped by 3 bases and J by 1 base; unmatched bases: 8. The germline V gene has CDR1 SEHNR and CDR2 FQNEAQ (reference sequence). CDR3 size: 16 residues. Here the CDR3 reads CASSFRKGAENTEAFF. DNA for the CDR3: TGTGCCAGCAGCTTTAGAAAGGGGGCGGAGAACACTGAAGCTTTCTTT.

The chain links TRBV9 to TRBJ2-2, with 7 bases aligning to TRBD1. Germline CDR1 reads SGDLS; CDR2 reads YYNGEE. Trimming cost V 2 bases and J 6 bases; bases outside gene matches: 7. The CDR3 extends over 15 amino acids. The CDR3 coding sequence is TGTGCCAGCAGCGTCCGGGACAGCATACCCGGGGAGCTGTTTTTT. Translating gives CASSVRDSIPGELFF. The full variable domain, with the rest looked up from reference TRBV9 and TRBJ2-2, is DSGVTQTPKHLITATGQRVTLRCSPRSGDLSVYWYQQSLDQGLQFLIQYYNGEERAKGNILERFSAQQFPDLHSELNLSSLELGDSALYFCASSVRDSIPGELFFGEGSRLTVL.

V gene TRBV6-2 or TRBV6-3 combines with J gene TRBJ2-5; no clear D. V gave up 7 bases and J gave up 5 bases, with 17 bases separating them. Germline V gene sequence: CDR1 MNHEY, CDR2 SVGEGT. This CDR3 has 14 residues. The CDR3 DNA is TGTGCCAGCATGAGACCGATGGGCTGGGAGACCCAGTACTTC. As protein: CASMRPMGWETQYF.

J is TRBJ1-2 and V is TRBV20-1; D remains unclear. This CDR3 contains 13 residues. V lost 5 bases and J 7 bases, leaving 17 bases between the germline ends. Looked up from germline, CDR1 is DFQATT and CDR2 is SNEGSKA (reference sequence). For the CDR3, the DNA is TGCAGTGCTGAGCCGTTCAGGCGTATTGGCTACACCTTC. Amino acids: CSAEPFRRIGYTF.

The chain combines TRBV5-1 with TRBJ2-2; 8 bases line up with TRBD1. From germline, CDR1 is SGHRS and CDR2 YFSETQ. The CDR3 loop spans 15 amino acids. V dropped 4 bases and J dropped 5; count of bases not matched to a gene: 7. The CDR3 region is CASSHSQGATGELFF. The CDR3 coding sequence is TGCGCCAGCAGCCACTCTCAGGGGGCGACCGGGGAGCTGTTTTTT.

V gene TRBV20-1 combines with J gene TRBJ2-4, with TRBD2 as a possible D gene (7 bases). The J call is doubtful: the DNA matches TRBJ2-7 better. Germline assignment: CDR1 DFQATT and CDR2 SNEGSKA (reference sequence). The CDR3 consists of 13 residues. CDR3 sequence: CSPGGQGFYEQYF. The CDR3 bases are TGCAGCCCGGGGGGACAAGGCTTCTACGAGCAGTACTTC.

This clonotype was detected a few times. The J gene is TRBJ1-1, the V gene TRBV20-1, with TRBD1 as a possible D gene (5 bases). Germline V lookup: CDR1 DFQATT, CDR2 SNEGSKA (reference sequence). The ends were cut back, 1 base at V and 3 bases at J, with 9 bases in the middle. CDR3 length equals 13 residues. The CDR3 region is CSARVPGHTEAFF. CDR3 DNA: TGCAGTGCTAGAGTTCCGGGGCACACTGAAGCTTTCTTT.

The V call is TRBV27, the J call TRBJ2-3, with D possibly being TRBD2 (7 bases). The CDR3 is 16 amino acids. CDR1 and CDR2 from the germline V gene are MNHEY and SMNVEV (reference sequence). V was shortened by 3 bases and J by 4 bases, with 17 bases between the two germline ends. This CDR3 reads CASSFGGGLRADTQYF. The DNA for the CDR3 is TGTGCCAGCAGTTTTGGGGGGGGCCTTAGGGCAGATACGCAGTATTTT.

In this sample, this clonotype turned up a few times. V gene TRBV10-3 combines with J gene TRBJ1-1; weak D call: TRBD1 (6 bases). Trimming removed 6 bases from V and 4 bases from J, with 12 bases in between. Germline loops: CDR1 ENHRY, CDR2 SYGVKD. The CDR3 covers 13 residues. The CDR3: CAIRQGSGTEAFF. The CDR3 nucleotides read TGTGCCATCAGACAGGGCAGCGGCACTGAAGCTTTCTTT.

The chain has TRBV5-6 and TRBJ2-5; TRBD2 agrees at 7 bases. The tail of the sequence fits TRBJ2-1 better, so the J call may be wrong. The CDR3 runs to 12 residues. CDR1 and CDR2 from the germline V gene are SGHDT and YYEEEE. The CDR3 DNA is TGTGCCAGCAGCTTGGCGGGGGGTGGGCAGTTCTTC. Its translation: CASSLAGGGQFF.

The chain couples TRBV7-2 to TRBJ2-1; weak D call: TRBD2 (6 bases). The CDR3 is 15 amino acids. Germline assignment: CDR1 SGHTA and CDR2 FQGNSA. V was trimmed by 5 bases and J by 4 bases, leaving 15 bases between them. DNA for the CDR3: TGTGCCAGCAGCACGGGAATAGCGGAGTACAATGAGCAGTTCTTC. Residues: CASSTGIAEYNEQFF. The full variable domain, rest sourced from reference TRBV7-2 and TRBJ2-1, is GAGVSQSPSNKVTEKGKDVELRCDPISGHTALYWYRQSLGQGLEFLIYFQGNSAPDKSGLPSDRFSAERTGGSVSTLTIQRTQQEDSAVYLCASSTGIAEYNEQFFGPGTRLTVL.

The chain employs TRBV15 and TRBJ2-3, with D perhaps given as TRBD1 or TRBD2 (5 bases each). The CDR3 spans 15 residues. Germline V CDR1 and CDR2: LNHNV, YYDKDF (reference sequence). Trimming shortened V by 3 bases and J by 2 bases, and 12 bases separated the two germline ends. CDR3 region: CATSRGPTLTDTQYF. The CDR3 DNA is TGTGCCACCAGCAGGGGACCTACCCTCACAGATACGCAGTATTTT.

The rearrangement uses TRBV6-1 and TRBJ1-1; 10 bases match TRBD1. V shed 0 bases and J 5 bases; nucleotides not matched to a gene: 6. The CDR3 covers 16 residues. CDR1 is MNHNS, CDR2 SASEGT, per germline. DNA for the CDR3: TGTGCCAGCAGTGAAGCCAAGGGACAGGGGTGGACTGAAGCTTTCTTT. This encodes CASSEAKGQGWTEAFF.

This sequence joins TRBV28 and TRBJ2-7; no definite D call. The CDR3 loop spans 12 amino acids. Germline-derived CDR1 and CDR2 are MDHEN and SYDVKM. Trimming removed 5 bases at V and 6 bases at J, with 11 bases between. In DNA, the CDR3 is TGTGCCAGCAGTCGCGAGCGTTTCGAGCAGTACTTC. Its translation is CASSRERFEQYF.

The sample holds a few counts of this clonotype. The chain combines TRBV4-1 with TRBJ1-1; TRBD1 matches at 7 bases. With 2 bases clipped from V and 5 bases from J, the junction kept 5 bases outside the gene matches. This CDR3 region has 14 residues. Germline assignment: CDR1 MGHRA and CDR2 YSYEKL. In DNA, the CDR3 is TGCGCCAGCAGCCAAAGGGGACAGCAGACTGAAGCTTTCTTT. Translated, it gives CASSQRGQQTEAFF.

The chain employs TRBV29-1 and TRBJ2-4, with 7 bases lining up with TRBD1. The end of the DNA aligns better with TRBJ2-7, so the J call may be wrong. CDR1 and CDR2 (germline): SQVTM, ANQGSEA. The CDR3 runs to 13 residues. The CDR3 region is CSVRGQALGEQYF. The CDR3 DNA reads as TGCAGCGTGCGAGGACAGGCCTTGGGCGAGCAGTACTTC.

The CDR3 region is CASSPQMAQGRYEQYF. The CDR3 DNA reads as TGTGCCAGCAGCCCTCAAATGGCCCAGGGGAGGTACGAGCAGTACTTC. The gene calls are TRBV9 and TRBJ2-7; perhaps D is TRBD1 or TRBD2 (6 bases each). Germline values: CDR1 SGDLS, CDR2 YYNGEE. Trimming took 4 bases from V and 4 from J, leaving 21 bases between them. The CDR3 loop spans 16 amino acids. Supplemented by reference TRBV9 and TRBJ2-7, the full variable domain reads DSGVTQTPKHLITATGQRVTLRCSPRSGDLSVYWYQQSLDQGLQFLIQYYNGEERAKGNILERFSAQQFPDLHSELNLSSLELGDSALYFCASSPQMAQGRYEQYFGPGTRLTVT.

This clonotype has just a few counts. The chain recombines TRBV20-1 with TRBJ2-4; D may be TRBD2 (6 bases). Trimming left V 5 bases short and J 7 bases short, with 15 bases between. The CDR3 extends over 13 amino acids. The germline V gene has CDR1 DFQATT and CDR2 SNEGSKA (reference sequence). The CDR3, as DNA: TGCAGTGCTGGTAGGGGTGGGGGGAACATTCAGTACTTC. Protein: CSAGRGGGNIQYF.